This passage covers 32 T cell receptor beta chains from one sample sequenced in a study of a mutant IDH1 vaccine in newly diagnosed glioma. Only in-frame clones appear in the TCRdb table, and some are missing; sequencing was by immunoSEQ multiplex PCR. The sample consists of under 55,000 clones, over 75% of them appearing once. No antigen is known for these receptors. Indicated time point: week 11, during vaccination. The study gave 300 ug of mutant IDH1 20-mer peptide per vaccine dose, with topical imiquimod. Sequences were derived from PBMCs, sampled from a glioma patient whose treatment included an IDH1 peptide vaccine. The receptors originated from a man in his fifties or sixties with glioma.

This clone was found once. The chain couples TRBV19 to TRBJ2-5; D may match TRBD1 or TRBD2 (5 bases each). The CDR3 extends over 15 amino acids. V dropped 5 bases and J dropped 5 bases, with 18 bases sitting between them. Germline CDR1 reads LNHDA; CDR2 reads SQIVND (reference sequence). CDR3 DNA: TGTGCCAGTAGTGGGGGTGGCGGCGGTTCGGAGACCCAGTACTTC. Translated: CASSGGGGGSETQYF.

The chain is built from TRBV6-5 and TRBJ2-5; 7 positions match TRBD1. The trim removed 4 bases at V and 7 bases at J, leaving 15 bases unmatched. The length of the CDR3 is 16 residues. From germline, CDR1 is MNHEY and CDR2 SVGAGI. The CDR3 bases are TGTGCCAGCAGTTTCGACAGGGTTCGGGCGGTCGGGACCCAGTACTTC. As protein: CASSFDRVRAVGTQYF.

The chain links TRBV30 to TRBJ2-2, with 9 bases identical to TRBD2. Germline values: CDR1 GTSNPN, CDR2 SVGIG (reference sequence). There are 14 residues in the CDR3. V shed 3 bases, J shed 6 bases, and the junction held 5 bases outside the gene matches. The CDR3 DNA follows: TGTGCCTGGAGCCGGACTAGCGTTTCCGGGGAGCTGTTTTTT. It encodes CAWSRTSVSGELFF.

V and J are TRBV6-6 and TRBJ1-1, with D possibly matching TRBD1 (5 bases). CDR1 is MNHNY and CDR2 is SVGAGI in the germline V gene (reference sequence). Trimming pared 7 bases from V and 4 bases from J, leaving 13 bases between. This CDR3 is built from 13 residues. DNA of the CDR3: TGTGCCAGCAAAAAGGGGCGAAGCACTGAAGCTTTCTTT. Translation: CASKKGRSTEAFF.

The J gene is TRBJ2-7, the V gene TRBV30; no clear D. The V end lost 4 bases, the J end lost 2 bases, and 12 bases lay between the germline ends. The CDR3 spans 13 residues. CDR1 and CDR2 from the germline V gene are GTSNPN and SVGIG (reference sequence). The CDR3, as DNA: TGTGCCTGGACACCGGACGCAACCTACGAGCAGTACTTC. Translation gives CAWTPDATYEQYF.

V and J are TRBV10-3 and TRBJ1-1; D perhaps matches TRBD1 (6 bases). This CDR3 has 15 amino acids. With 0 bases removed from V and 1 base from J, the gap between germline ends came to 9 bases. Germline V gene data show CDR1 as ENHRY and CDR2 as SYGVKD. CDR3 nucleotides: TGTGCCATCAGTGAGTCGGGGACACCGAACACTGAAGCTTTCTTT. This translates into CAISESGTPNTEAFF.

The chain uses TRBV12-5 and TRBJ1-1, with a weak D call TRBD1 (6 bases). There are 13 residues in the CDR3. Trimming took off 2 bases at V and 4 bases at J, with 8 bases between the two ends. Germline V gives CDR1 LGHNT, CDR2 FRNRAP. The CDR3 protein is CASGLQGITEAFF. The CDR3 nucleotides read TGTGCTAGTGGTTTGCAGGGGATCACTGAAGCTTTCTTT.

CDR3 nucleotides: TGTGCCAGCTCAAGGGACAGAATGAACACTGAAGCTTTCTTT. Protein product: CASSRDRMNTEAFF. J is TRBJ1-1 and V is TRBV18; 7 nucleotides agree with TRBD1. CDR3 length equals 14 residues. The germline V gene has CDR1 KGHSH and CDR2 LQKENI. J gave up 0 bases and V 5 bases, and 3 bases lay outside the gene matches.

CDR3 loop: CASSPVGPYEQYF. In DNA, the CDR3 is TGTGCCAGCAGTCCCGTTGGTCCCTACGAGCAGTACTTC. This rearrangement joins TRBV6-5 to TRBJ2-7; D call uncertain. The V gene's germline CDR1 is MNHEY and CDR2 SVGAGI. The CDR3 sequence is 13 residues long. Deletions cut 5 bases from V and 2 bases from J, with 10 bases between.

This chain connects TRBV4-2 to TRBJ2-7, with D possibly TRBD2 on 5 matching bases. The CDR3 is made up of 15 amino acids. CDR1 LGHNA and CDR2 YNFKEQ come from the germline V gene. Trimming cost V 0 bases and J 7 bases, with 16 bases left between them. CDR3 nucleotides: TGTGCCAGCAGCCAAGAACTCCGGGCCCCGGGGGAGCAGTACTTC. Protein product: CASSQELRAPGEQYF.

As DNA, the CDR3 is TGTGCCTGGAGAGGGGAGTTGTATGGCTACACCTTC. Translation: CAWRGELYGYTF. The V and J genes are TRBV30 and TRBJ1-2; D possibly corresponds to TRBD1 (5 bases). Per the germline V gene, CDR1 is GTSNPN and CDR2 is SVGIG (reference sequence). The V and J ends lost 3 bases and 5 bases respectively, with 10 bases between them. CDR3 length: 12 residues.

The V call is TRBV5-4, the J call TRBJ2-5; 9 bases match TRBD2. From germline, CDR1 is SGHNT and CDR2 YYREEE (reference sequence). The CDR3 has 16 residues. After removal of 3 bases from V and 4 bases from J, the junction contained 10 bases not matched to a gene. This chain's CDR3 is CASSSPARGGVETQYF. In DNA form, the CDR3 reads TGTGCCAGCAGCTCACCCGCTCGCGGGGGGGTAGAGACCCAGTACTTC.

The rearrangement joins TRBV7-9 to TRBJ2-5; D unclear. Germline CDR1 SEHNR, CDR2 FQNEAQ (reference sequence). There are 11 residues in the CDR3. The CDR3 DNA is TGTGTTTGTCAGGTCGAAGAGACCCAGTACTTC. The encoded protein is CVCQVEETQYF.

The chain employs TRBV7-9 and TRBJ2-2; D uncertain. V shed 5 bases and J shed 4 bases, with 11 bases lying between them. CDR3 length equals 14 residues. Germline V CDR1 and CDR2: SEHNR, FQNEAQ (reference sequence). CDR3 nucleotides: TGTGCCAGCAGCCCGCGCCGTGGCACCGGGGAGCTGTTTTTT. Amino acid sequence: CASSPRRGTGELFF.

The chain has TRBV5-1 and TRBJ1-1; D is uncertain. Germline assignment: CDR1 SGHRS and CDR2 YFSETQ. The CDR3 has 14 amino acids. Trimming cost V 0 bases and J 0 bases, with 6 bases left between them. The CDR3 is CASSLEKMNTEAFF. CDR3 sequence (DNA): TGCGCCAGCAGCTTGGAAAAGATGAACACTGAAGCTTTCTTT.

In its sample, this clone was seen once. The chain links TRBV27 to TRBJ2-5; 11 bases fit TRBD2. Trimming took 5 bases from V and 5 from J; bases not matched to a gene: 4. The CDR3 is made up of 14 amino acids. Germline V lookup: CDR1 MNHEY, CDR2 SMNVEV (reference sequence). CDR3 sequence (DNA): TGTGCCAGCAGTACTAGCGGGGGTTGGGAGACCCAGTACTTC. Residues: CASSTSGGWETQYF.

The V gene is TRBV5-1, the J gene TRBJ1-1; 8 positions match TRBD1. The CDR3 runs to 14 residues. CDR1 and CDR2 (germline): SGHRS, YFSETQ. Losses at the gene ends were 5 bases for V and 4 bases for J; bases not matched to a gene: 7. The CDR3 loop is CASRWTGWATEAFF. As DNA, the CDR3 is TGCGCCAGCAGATGGACAGGGTGGGCCACTGAAGCTTTCTTT. Complete variable domain (other parts from reference TRBV5-1 and TRBJ1-1): KAGVTQTPRYLIKTRGQQVTLSCSPISGHRSVSWYQQTPGQGLQFLFEYFSETQRNKGNFPGRFSGRQFSNSRSEMNVSTLELGDSALYLCASRWTGWATEAFFGQGTRLTVV.

This chain connects TRBV5-6 to TRBJ2-6; D is possibly TRBD1 (6 bases). The CDR3 has 17 residues. With 2 bases removed from V and 1 base from J, the gap between germline ends came to 13 bases. Looked up from germline, CDR1 is SGHDT and CDR2 is YYEEEE. The CDR3, as DNA: TGTGCCAGCAGCTTACAGGGTGAATGGTCTGGGGCCAACGTCCTGACTTTC. It encodes CASSLQGEWSGANVLTF.

The rearrangement uses TRBV28 and TRBJ1-5; D perhaps matches TRBD1 (5 bases). Trimming took 5 bases from V and 3 from J, leaving 14 bases between them. The CDR3 spans 15 residues. CDR1 and CDR2 from the germline V gene are MDHEN and SYDVKM. CDR3 in amino acids: CASSRLAGINQPQHF. DNA of the CDR3: TGTGCCAGCAGTCGGCTGGCAGGGATCAATCAGCCCCAGCATTTT. The full variable domain, rest sourced from reference TRBV28 and TRBJ1-5, is DVKVTQSSRYLVKRTGEKVFLECVQDMDHENMFWYRQDPGLGLRLIYFSYDVKMKEKGDIPEGYSVSREKKERFSLILESASTNQTSMYLCASSRLAGINQPQHFGDGTRLSIL.

The J gene is TRBJ2-7, the V gene TRBV2, with TRBD1 identical over 9 bases. The junction had 6 bases not matched to a gene; V was cut back by 9 bases and J by 3 bases. Germline V gene sequence: CDR1 SNHLY, CDR2 FYNNEI. The CDR3 sequence is 13 residues long. In DNA form, the CDR3 reads TGTGCCAGTGCGGGACAGGGAATCTACGAGCAGTACTTC. Translating it yields CASAGQGIYEQYF.

The genes are TRBV10-1 and TRBJ1-1; D is possibly TRBD1 (6 bases). Germline loops: CDR1 WNHNN, CDR2 SYGVQD (reference sequence). The length of the CDR3 is 16 residues. The ends were cut back, 2 bases at V and 0 bases at J, with 13 bases in the middle. CDR3 protein: CASSEDQGPMNTEAFF. The CDR3, as DNA: TGCGCCAGCAGTGAGGATCAGGGGCCGATGAACACTGAAGCTTTCTTT.

This clone was counted between two and nine times. The chain links TRBV6-6 to TRBJ1-4, with D perhaps TRBD1 (5 bases). The V gene's germline CDR1 is MNHNY and CDR2 SVGAGI (reference sequence). The V gene lost 3 bases and the J gene lost 5 bases, with 13 bases spanning the gap. The CDR3 covers 15 residues. In DNA, the CDR3 is TGTGCCAGCAGTTATAGGCAGGGAGTCAATGAAAAACTGTTTTTT. It codes for CASSYRQGVNEKLFF.

The chain is built from TRBV7-2 and TRBJ2-7; TRBD2 aligns across 14 bases. This CDR3 is built from 14 residues. Germline CDR1 is SGHTA and CDR2 is FQGNSA. The V and J ends lost 3 bases and 6 bases, in that order; junction bases with no gene match: 1. The CDR3 protein is CASSLTSGGAEQYF. CDR3 in DNA: TGTGCCAGCAGCTTGACTAGCGGGGGGGCCGAGCAGTACTTC.

The chain employs TRBV19 and TRBJ1-6; D unclear. This CDR3 is built from 13 residues. The germline V and J ends were trimmed by 5 bases and 7 bases, with 9 bases remaining between them. CDR1 and CDR2 (germline): LNHDA, SQIVND (reference sequence). The CDR3 bases are TGTGCCAGTAGTCCGACCAAGAATTCACCCCTCCACTTT. This translates into CASSPTKNSPLHF.

J is TRBJ2-1 and V is TRBV12-5; TRBD1 aligns across 9 bases. CDR1 and CDR2 (germline): LGHNT, FRNRAP. The CDR3 is made up of 13 amino acids. V shed 8 bases and J 4 bases; nucleotides not matched to a gene: 3. The CDR3 coding sequence is TGTGCTAGTCGACAGGGGGGATACAATGAGCAGTTCTTC. Translated, it gives CASRQGGYNEQFF. Variable domain in full (rest from reference TRBV12-5 and TRBJ2-1): DARVTQTPRHKVTEMGQEVTMRCQPILGHNTVFWYRQTMMQGLELLAYFRNRAPLDDSGMPKDRFSAEMPDATLATLKIQPSEPRDSAVYFCASRQGGYNEQFFGPGTRLTVL.

This chain links TRBV28 with TRBJ1-1; 8 nucleotides agree with TRBD1. The CDR3 length is 18 residues. Trimming at V came to 1 base and at J to 3 bases, leaving 13 bases not matched to a gene. Germline values: CDR1 MDHEN, CDR2 SYDVKM. The CDR3 nucleotides read TGTGCCAGCAGTTTATTGGGTTTGGGGACAGGAGGTGACACTGAAGCTTTCTTT. As protein: CASSLLGLGTGGDTEAFF.

The chain employs TRBV28 and TRBJ1-4; 7 bases align to TRBD1. This CDR3 has 14 amino acids. Looked up from germline, CDR1 is MDHEN and CDR2 is SYDVKM. V trimming: 4 bases; J trimming: 5 bases; junction bases outside the gene matches: 4. In nucleotides, the CDR3 is TGTGCCAGCAGTTCGGGACAGCAAAATGAAAAACTGTTTTTT. This encodes CASSSGQQNEKLFF.

This clone was seen just once. This chain uses TRBV12-5 with TRBJ1-5; D gene ambiguous. CDR1 LGHNT and CDR2 FRNRAP come from the germline V gene. The CDR3 loop spans 14 amino acids. V shed 6 bases and J shed 4 bases, with 13 bases lying between them. CDR3 DNA sequence: TGTGCTAGTGGCCCGGAGGGTGGGAATCAGCCCCAGCATTTT. The encoded protein is CASGPEGGNQPQHF.

The V and J genes are TRBV7-2 and TRBJ1-3, with a tentative D call TRBD1 (5 bases). The length of the CDR3 is 16 residues. CDR1 SGHTA and CDR2 FQGNSA come from the germline V gene. V gave up 1 base and J gave up 6 bases, with 16 bases separating them. CDR3 coding DNA: TGTGCCAGCAGCTTAGGGGGTCAGGGCTACGTAAACACCATATATTTT. Translation: CASSLGGQGYVNTIYF.

This chain uses TRBV10-3 with TRBJ2-7; 10 bases are a match to TRBD1. Germline V gene sequence: CDR1 ENHRY, CDR2 SYGVKD. V lost 4 bases, J lost 6 bases, and 9 bases stayed unmatched. The CDR3 is 15 amino acids. CDR3 coding DNA: TGTGCCATCAGTGGGGGTGGACAGGGGGGGAGCGAGCAGTACTTC. This codes for CAISGGGQGGSEQYF.

V is TRBV7-5 and J is TRBJ2-1; the table's D call of TRBD1 was not tested on the DNA. TRBV7-5 is a pseudogene. The CDR3 contains 11 residues. CDR3 in DNA: TGTGCCAGAAGCCCTAGGGGTGAGCAGTTCTTC. Translation: CARSPRGEQFF.

This chain links TRBV28 with TRBJ1-6; the D is unclear. The CDR3 consists of 16 residues. Germline CDR1 reads MDHEN; CDR2 reads SYDVKM. Trimming stripped 7 bases from V and 0 bases from J, with 13 bases between. The CDR3 region is CASISGQSSYNSPLHF. CDR3 in DNA: TGTGCCAGCATCTCGGGTCAAAGCTCCTATAATTCACCCCTCCACTTT.